Listed below are T cell receptor beta chains from one sample, sequenced in a study of T cell responses to AZD1222 COVID-19 vaccine. Sequencing used immunoSEQ multiplex PCR; TCRdb keeps in-frame clones, though not all of them. The sample holds some 100,000 clones, roughly 91% seen once. The sample here was peripheral blood, taken on day 0 of AZD1222 vaccination. The receptors were sampled from an adult in good health. Each CDR3 is given with its conserved first and last residue. A D gene is named only where the DNA matches it firmly. Clone sizes are given selectively: once, few, many, or a class where the clone is expanded.

D | J | V | size | CDR3 | DNA
NA | TRBJ2-1 | TRBV18 | NA | CASSPIRDNEQFF | TGTGCCAGCTCACCAATACGGGACAATGAGCAGTTCTTC
NA | TRBJ2-1 | TRBV19 | NA | CASSKDRELDNEQFF | TGTGCCAGTTCAAAAGACCGGGAACTAGACAATGAGCAGTTCTTC
NA | TRBJ2-7 | TRBV2 | large | CASSEGQLNYYEQYF | TGTGCCAGCAGTGAAGGGCAGCTGAATTACTACGAGCAGTACTTC
NA | TRBJ1-2 | TRBV7-6 | once | CASSLDGYTF | TGTGCCAGCAGCTTAGACGGCTACACCTTC
NA | TRBJ2-6 | TRBV18 | NA | CASSPDTGANVLTF | TGTGCCAGCTCACCAGACACTGGGGCCAACGTCCTGACTTTC
NA | TRBJ2-1 | TRBV24-1 | NA | CATSPRGLTEQFF | TGTGCCACCAGCCCGAGGGGACTCACTGAGCAGTTCTTC
NA | TRBJ1-4 | TRBV30 | NA | CAWSVLVSRNEKLFF | TGTGCCTGGAGTGTACTGGTCTCCCGTAATGAAAAACTGTTTTTT
NA | TRBJ1-2 | TRBV7-9 | NA | CASSLVSGSNYGYTF | TGTGCCAGCAGCTTAGTCTCAGGGTCTAACTATGGCTACACCTTC
TRBD2 | TRBJ2-2 | TRBV5-1 | NA | CASSWSGRAETGELFF | TGCGCCAGCAGCTGGAGCGGGAGGGCCGAGACCGGGGAGCTGTTTTTT
NA | TRBJ2-2 | TRBV5-1 | NA | CASSLVGGLGSTGELFF | TGCGCCAGCAGCTTGGTGGGGGGCCTCGGGAGCACCGGGGAGCTGTTTTTT
NA | TRBJ2-5 | TRBV27 | NA | CASRAETSTQYF | TGTGCCAGCAGGGCCGAGACTAGTACCCAGTACTTC
NA | TRBJ2-3 | TRBV28 | once | CASSTLGSGYTDTQYF | TGTGCCAGCAGCACCCTGGGAAGCGGATACACAGATACGCAGTATTTT
TRBD1 | TRBJ1-1 | TRBV6-5 | NA | CASRYRGLTEAFF | TGTGCCAGCCGATACAGGGGGCTAACTGAAGCTTTCTTT
NA | TRBJ1-4 | TRBV4-1 | NA | CASSQGEEREKLFF | TGCGCCAGCAGCCAGGGAGAAGAAAGAGAAAAACTGTTTTTT
TRBD1 | TRBJ1-1 | TRBV10-3 | NA | CAISGQGGTEAFF | TGTGCCATATCGGGACAGGGAGGGACTGAAGCTTTCTTT
TRBD1 | TRBJ2-7 | TRBV5-5 | NA | CASSFLLWGQGHEQYF | TGTGCCAGCAGCTTTTTACTTTGGGGACAGGGACACGAGCAGTACTTC
NA | TRBJ1-6 | TRBV19 | NA | CASSAETGNSPLHF | TGTGCCAGTAGCGCCGAAACAGGGAATTCACCCCTCCACTTT
TRBD1 | TRBJ1-2 | TRBV19 | NA | CASRHRQGSYGYTF | TGTGCCAGTAGACATCGACAGGGGAGCTATGGCTACACCTTC
TRBD1 | TRBJ2-7 | TRBV6-5 | NA | CASRFRTGGVEQYF | TGTGCCAGCAGGTTTAGGACAGGGGGCGTCGAGCAGTACTTC
NA | TRBJ2-7 | TRBV13 | NA | CASTADGQRTYEQYF | TGTGCCAGCACCGCTGACGGACAGCGAACCTACGAGCAGTACTTC
NA | TRBJ1-4 | TRBV28 | once | CASSFILDEKLFF | TGTGCCAGCAGTTTTATATTGGACGAAAAACTGTTTTTT